This TCR beta chain was sequenced for a study of cytomegalovirus exposure and HLA in healthy donors. Sequencing was performed with immunoSEQ multiplex PCR; in TCRdb, only in-frame clones are kept and a portion is missing. Among some 250,000 clones listed, roughly 86% were seen once. The trim removed 5 bases at V and 9 bases at J, leaving 9 bases unmatched. The V gene's germline CDR1 is SGHTA and CDR2 FQGNSA. The CDR3 runs to 15 residues. This TCR came from a woman in her twenties or thirties in good health and CMV-seropositive. What was sequenced was PBMCs. This chain joins TRBV7-2 and TRBJ2-1; 11 bases match TRBD2. The CDR3 loop reads CASSHGLAGGGEQFF. The CDR3 DNA reads TGTGCCAGCAGCCACGGGCTAGCGGGAGGTGGTGAGCAGTTCTTC.